This T cell receptor (beta chain) was sequenced for a study of graft-versus-host responses after intestinal transplantation. Study in general: Anti-thymocyte globulin was used for induction in all recipients, who then took tacrolimus and steroids for approximately 3 years.

V was clipped by 5 bases and J by 3 bases, with 11 bases between them. Germline V gene lookup returns CDR1 SEHNR and CDR2 FQNEAQ (reference sequence). The CDR3 length is 13 residues. TCRdb's copy holds only in-frame clones and misses some; the assay was immunoSEQ multiplex PCR. The sample lists about 3,200 clones, 93% occurring once. The sequencing here drew on bone marrow, taken around 350 days after transplant. V is TRBV7-9 and J is TRBJ2-7; D call uncertain. This clonotype was sampled from a human patient who received an intestinal transplant, so some T cells may come from the graft donor. The DNA for the CDR3 is TGTGCCAGCAGCCGACCGACTGGCTACGAGCAGTACTTC. Translation: CASSRPTGYEQYF.